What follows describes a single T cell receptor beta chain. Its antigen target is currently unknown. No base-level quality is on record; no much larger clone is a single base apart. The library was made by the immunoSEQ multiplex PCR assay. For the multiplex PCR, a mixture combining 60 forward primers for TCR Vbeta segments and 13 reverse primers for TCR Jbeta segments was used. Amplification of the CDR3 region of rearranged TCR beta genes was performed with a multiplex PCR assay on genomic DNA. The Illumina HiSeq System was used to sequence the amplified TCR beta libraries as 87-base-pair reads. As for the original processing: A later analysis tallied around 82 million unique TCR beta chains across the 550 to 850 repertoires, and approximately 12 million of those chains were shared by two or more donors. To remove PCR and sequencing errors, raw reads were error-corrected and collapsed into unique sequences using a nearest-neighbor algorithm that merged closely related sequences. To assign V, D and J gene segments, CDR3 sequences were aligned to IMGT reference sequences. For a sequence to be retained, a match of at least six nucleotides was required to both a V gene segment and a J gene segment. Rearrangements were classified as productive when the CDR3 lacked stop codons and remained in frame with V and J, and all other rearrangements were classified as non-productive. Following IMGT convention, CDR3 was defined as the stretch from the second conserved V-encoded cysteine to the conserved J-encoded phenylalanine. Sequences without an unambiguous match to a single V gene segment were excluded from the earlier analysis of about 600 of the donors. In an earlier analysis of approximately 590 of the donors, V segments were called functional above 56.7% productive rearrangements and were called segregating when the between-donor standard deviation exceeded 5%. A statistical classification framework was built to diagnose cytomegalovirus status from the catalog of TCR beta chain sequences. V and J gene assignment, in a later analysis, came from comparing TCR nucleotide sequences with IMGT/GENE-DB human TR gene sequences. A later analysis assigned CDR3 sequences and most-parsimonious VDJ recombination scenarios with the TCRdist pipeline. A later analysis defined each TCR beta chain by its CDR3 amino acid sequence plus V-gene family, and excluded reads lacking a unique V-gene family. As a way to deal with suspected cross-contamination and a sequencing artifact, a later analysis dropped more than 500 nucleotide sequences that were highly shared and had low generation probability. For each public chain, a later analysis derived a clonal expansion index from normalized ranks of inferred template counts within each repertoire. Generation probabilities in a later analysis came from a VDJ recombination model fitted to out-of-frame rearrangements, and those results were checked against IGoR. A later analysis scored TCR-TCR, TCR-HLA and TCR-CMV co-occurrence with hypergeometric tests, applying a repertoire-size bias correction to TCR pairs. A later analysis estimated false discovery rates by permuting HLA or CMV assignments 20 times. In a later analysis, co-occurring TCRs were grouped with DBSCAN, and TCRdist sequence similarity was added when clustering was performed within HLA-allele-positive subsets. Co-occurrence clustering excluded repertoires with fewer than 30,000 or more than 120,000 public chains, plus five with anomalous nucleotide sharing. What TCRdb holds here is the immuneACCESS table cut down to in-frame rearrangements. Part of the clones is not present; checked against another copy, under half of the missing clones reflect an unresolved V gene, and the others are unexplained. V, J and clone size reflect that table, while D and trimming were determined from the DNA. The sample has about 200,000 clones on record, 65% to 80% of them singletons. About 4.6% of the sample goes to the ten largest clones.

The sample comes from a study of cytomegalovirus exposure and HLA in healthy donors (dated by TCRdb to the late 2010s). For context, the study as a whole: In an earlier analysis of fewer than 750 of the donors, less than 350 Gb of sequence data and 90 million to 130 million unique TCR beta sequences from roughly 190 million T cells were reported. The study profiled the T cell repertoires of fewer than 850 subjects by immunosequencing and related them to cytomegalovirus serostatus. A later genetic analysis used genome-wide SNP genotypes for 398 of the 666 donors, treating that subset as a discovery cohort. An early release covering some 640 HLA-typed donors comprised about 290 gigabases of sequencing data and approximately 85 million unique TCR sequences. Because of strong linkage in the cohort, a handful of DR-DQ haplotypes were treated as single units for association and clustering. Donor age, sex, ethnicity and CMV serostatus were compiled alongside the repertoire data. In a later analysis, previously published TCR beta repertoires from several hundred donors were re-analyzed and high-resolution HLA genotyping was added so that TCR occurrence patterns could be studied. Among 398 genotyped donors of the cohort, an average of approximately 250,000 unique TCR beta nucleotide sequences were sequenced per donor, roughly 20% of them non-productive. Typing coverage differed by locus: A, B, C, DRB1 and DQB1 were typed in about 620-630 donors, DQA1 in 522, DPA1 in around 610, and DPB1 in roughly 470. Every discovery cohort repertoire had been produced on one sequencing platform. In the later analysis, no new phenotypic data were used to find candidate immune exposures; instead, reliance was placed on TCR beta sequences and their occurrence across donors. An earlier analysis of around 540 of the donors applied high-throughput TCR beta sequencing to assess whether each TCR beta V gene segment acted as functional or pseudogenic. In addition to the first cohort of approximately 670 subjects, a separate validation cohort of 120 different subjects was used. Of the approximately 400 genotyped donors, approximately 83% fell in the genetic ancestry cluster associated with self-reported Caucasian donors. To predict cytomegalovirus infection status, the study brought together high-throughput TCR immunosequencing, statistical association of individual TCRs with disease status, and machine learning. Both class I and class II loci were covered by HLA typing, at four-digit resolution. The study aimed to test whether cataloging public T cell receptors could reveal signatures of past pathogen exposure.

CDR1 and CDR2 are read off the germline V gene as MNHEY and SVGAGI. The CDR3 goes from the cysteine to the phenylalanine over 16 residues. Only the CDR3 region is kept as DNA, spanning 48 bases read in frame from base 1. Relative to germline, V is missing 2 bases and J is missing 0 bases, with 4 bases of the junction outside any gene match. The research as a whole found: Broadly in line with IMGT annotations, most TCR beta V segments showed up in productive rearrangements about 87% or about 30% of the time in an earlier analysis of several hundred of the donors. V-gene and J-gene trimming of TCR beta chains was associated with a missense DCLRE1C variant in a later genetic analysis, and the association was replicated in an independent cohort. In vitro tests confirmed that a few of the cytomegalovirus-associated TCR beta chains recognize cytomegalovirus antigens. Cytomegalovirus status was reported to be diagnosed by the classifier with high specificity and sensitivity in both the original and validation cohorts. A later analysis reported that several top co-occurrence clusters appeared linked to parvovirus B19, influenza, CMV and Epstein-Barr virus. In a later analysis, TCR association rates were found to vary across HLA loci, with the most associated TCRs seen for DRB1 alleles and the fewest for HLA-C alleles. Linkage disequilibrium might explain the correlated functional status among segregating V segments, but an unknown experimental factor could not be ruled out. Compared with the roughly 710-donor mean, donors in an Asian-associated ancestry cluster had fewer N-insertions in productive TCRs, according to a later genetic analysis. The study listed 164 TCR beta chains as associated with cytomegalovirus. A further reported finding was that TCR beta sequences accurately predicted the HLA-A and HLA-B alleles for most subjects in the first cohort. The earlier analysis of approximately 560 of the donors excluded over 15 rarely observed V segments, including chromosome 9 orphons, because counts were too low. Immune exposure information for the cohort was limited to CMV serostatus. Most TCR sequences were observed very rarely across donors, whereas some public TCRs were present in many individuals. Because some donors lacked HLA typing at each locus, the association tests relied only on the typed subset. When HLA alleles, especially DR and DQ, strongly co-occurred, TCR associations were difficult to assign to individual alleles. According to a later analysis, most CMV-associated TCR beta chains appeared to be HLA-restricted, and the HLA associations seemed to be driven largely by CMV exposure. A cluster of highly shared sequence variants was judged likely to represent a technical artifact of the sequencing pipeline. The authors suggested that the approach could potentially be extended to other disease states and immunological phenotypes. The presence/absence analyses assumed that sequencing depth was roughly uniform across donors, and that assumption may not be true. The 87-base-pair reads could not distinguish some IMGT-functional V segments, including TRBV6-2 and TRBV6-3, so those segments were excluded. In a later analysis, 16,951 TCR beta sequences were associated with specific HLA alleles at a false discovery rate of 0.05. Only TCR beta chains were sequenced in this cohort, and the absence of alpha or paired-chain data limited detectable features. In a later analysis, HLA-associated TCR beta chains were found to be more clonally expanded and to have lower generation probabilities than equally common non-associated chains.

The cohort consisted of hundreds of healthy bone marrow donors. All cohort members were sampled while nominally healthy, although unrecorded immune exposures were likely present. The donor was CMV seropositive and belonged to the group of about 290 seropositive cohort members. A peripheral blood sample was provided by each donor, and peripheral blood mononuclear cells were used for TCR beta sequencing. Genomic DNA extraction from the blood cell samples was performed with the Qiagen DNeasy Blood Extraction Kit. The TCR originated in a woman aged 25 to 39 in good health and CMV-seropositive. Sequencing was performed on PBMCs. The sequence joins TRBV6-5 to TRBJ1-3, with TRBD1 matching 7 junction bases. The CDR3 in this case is CASSYLRTGSGNTIYF. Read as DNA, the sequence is TGTGCCAGCAGTTACCTACGGACAGGCTCTGGAAACACCATATATTTT.